This note documents a single T cell receptor beta chain sequence. Its antigen is unknown. The data were taken from a study of somatic mutations in cytotoxic T cells in rheumatoid arthritis. Women made up approximately 60% of the healthy controls, who were blood donors with a median age of approximately 60 years (range roughly 20-75). CDR3 length: 14 amino acids. V lost 4 bases to trimming and J lost 4 bases; unmatched junction nucleotides: 4. Germline CDR1 SGHKS, CDR2 YYEKEE (reference sequence). Whole-study findings and limits: CD8+ T-cell clonality showed no significant difference between rheumatoid arthritis patients and age-matched healthy controls.

Data came from immunoSEQ multiplex PCR; TCRdb stores just in-frame clones and leaves some out. The data show 8,500 to 11,000 clones, 81% seen once. This receptor was taken from a woman aged 50 to 60 in good health. This rearrangement joins TRBV5-5 to TRBJ1-1, with TRBD1 identical over 10 bases. Input material: CD8+ T cells sorted from blood. CDR3 loop: CASSQDRGFTEAFF. The CDR3 DNA follows: TGTGCCAGCAGCCAGGACAGGGGGTTCACTGAAGCTTTCTTT.